The next 27 T cell receptor beta chains were all read from a single sample in a study of T cell changes during pregnancy in multiple sclerosis. Using immunoSEQ multiplex PCR, the repertoire was profiled, and TCRdb retains in-frame clones only, with some absent. This sample yields approximately 50,000 clones, of which approximately 91% are seen a single time; 1.3% belongs to the top ten. Here the sequenced sample was peripheral blood, taken in the second trimester of pregnancy. These receptors originate from a female donor with multiple sclerosis, enrolled in a pregnancy study.

The chain combines TRBV2 with TRBJ2-5; 8 positions agree with TRBD1. Germline V gene sequence: CDR1 SNHLY, CDR2 FYNNEI. V trimming: 7 bases; J trimming: 0 bases; junction bases outside the gene matches: 1. The CDR3 is 13 amino acids. CDR3 amino acids: CASTGQDQETQYF. For the CDR3, the DNA is TGTGCCAGCACGGGACAGGACCAAGAGACCCAGTACTTC.

This chain joins TRBV27 and TRBJ1-5; weak D call: TRBD1 (6 bases). The CDR3 extends over 15 amino acids. V was cut by 6 bases and J by 2 bases, with 14 bases left in between. The germline gives CDR1 MNHEY, CDR2 SMNVEV (reference sequence). CDR3: CASSQGSSGNQPQHF. Written as DNA, the CDR3 is TGTGCCAGCAGCCAGGGGAGTTCGGGCAATCAGCCCCAGCATTTT.

The CDR3 DNA is TGTGCCAGCAGCTTGGGGGGGTATACGGAAAAACTGTTTTTT. It is translated as CASSLGGYTEKLFF. V usage is TRBV11-2 and J usage is TRBJ1-4, with D maybe TRBD1 (5 bases). Germline V gene lookup returns CDR1 SGHAT and CDR2 FQNNGV. V was trimmed by 3 bases and J by 8 bases, leaving 13 bases between them. The CDR3 sequence is 14 residues long.

The rearrangement joins TRBV5-1 to TRBJ1-3, with D perhaps TRBD1 (6 bases). Trimming stripped 5 bases from V and 2 bases from J, with 11 bases between. The length of the CDR3 is 14 residues. In germline, CDR1 is SGHRS, CDR2 YFSETQ. As DNA, the CDR3 is TGCGCCAGCAGTGAGGACAGTCCTGGAAACACCATATATTTT. Translated: CASSEDSPGNTIYF. The variable domain in full, completed from reference TRBV5-1 and TRBJ1-3, reads KAGVTQTPRYLIKTRGQQVTLSCSPISGHRSVSWYQQTPGQGLQFLFEYFSETQRNKGNFPGRFSGRQFSNSRSEMNVSTLELGDSALYLCASSEDSPGNTIYFGEGSWLTVV.

The rearrangement links TRBV6-5 to TRBJ2-3, with D possibly matching TRBD2 (6 bases). The CDR3 is 13 residues long. Trimming took 6 bases from V and 2 from J, leaving 9 bases between them. The germline gives CDR1 MNHEY, CDR2 SVGAGI. The chain's CDR3 is CASSRDFTDTQYF. The CDR3 coding sequence is TGTGCCAGCAGCCGGGACTTCACAGATACGCAGTATTTT.

The chain links TRBV29-1 to TRBJ2-3; D unclear. CDR1 is SQVTM and CDR2 is ANQGSEA in the germline V gene. CDR3 size: 12 residues. Trimming pared 3 bases from V and 5 bases from J, leaving 9 bases between. For the CDR3, the DNA is TGCAGCGTTGATATAGATAGAGATACGCAGTATTTT. This encodes CSVDIDRDTQYF.

The chain couples TRBV5-6 to TRBJ2-7; TRBD2 might be the D (6 bases). Germline assignment: CDR1 SGHDT and CDR2 YYEEEE. The CDR3 extends over 14 amino acids. The ends were cut back, 4 bases at V and 7 bases at J, with 18 bases in the middle. CDR3 bases: TGTGCCAGCAGCGGCCGGGACTGGCCCTTGGAGCAGTACTTC. Its protein product is CASSGRDWPLEQYF.

The chain recombines TRBV7-2 with TRBJ2-1; 7 nucleotides agree with TRBD2. Germline V gene sequence: CDR1 SGHTA, CDR2 FQGNSA. V lost 5 bases to trimming and J lost 3 bases; unmatched junction nucleotides: 4. The CDR3 spans 14 residues. DNA of the CDR3: TGTGCCAGCAGCCCTGGACTAGGCTACAATGAGCAGTTCTTC. It codes for CASSPGLGYNEQFF.

The CDR3 loop reads CASSLIGQRGDTQYF. The CDR3 nucleotides are TGCGCCAGCAGCTTGATCGGACAAAGGGGAGATACGCAGTATTTT. The V call is TRBV5-1, the J call TRBJ2-3; D may be TRBD1 (5 bases). Germline lookup yields CDR1 SGHRS and CDR2 YFSETQ. The CDR3 is made up of 15 amino acids. Trimming pared 1 base from V and 5 bases from J, leaving 14 bases between.

In its sample, this clone was seen a few times. The J gene is TRBJ1-3, the V gene TRBV7-9; D gene unclear. V was pared by 3 bases and J by 4 bases, with 10 bases between. This CDR3 contains 14 residues. The germline V gene encodes CDR1 SEHNR and CDR2 FQNEAQ (reference sequence). CDR3 in DNA: TGTGCCAGCAGCTTGGCCGCCCCGGGAAACACCATATATTTT. This translates into CASSLAAPGNTIYF.

The chain is built from TRBV9 and TRBJ2-5; 8 bases match TRBD2. Unmatched junction bases numbered 4, after V lost 2 bases and J lost 4 bases. CDR1 and CDR2 from the germline V gene are SGDLS and YYNGEE. The CDR3 runs 14 residues. CDR3 loop: CASSVGGGRETQYF. CDR3 coding DNA: TGTGCCAGCAGCGTGGGCGGGGGGCGAGAGACCCAGTACTTC.

V usage is TRBV28 and J usage is TRBJ1-1; 9 bases fit TRBD1. There are 12 residues in the CDR3. Per germline, CDR1 MDHEN and CDR2 SYDVKM. With 8 bases clipped from V and 3 bases from J, the junction kept 1 base outside the gene matches. CDR3: CASGQGYTEAFF. The CDR3, as DNA: TGTGCCAGCGGACAGGGGTACACTGAAGCTTTCTTT. Full variable domain (outside the CDR3, taken from reference TRBV28 and TRBJ1-1): DVKVTQSSRYLVKRTGEKVFLECVQDMDHENMFWYRQDPGLGLRLIYFSYDVKMKEKGDIPEGYSVSREKKERFSLILESASTNQTSMYLCASGQGYTEAFFGQGTRLTVV.

This chain links TRBV7-9 with TRBJ1-5; 7 bases line up with TRBD1. The J segment lost 7 bases and the V segment lost 5 bases, leaving 8 bases of the junction unmatched. The CDR3 consists of 14 residues. The germline gives CDR1 SEHNR, CDR2 FQNEAQ (reference sequence). The CDR3 coding sequence is TGTGCCAGCAGCCCCCAGGGGGGAGGCCAGCCCCAGCATTTT. It is translated as CASSPQGGGQPQHF. Variable domain in full (rest from reference TRBV7-9 and TRBJ1-5): DTGVSQNPRHKITKRGQNVTFRCDPISEHNRLYWYRQTLGQGPEFLTYFQNEAQLEKSRLLSDRFSAERPKGSFSTLEIQRTEQGDSAMYLCASSPQGGGQPQHFGDGTRLSIL.

This chain connects TRBV4-1 to TRBJ1-1, with 10 bases fitting TRBD1. The germline V gene has CDR1 MGHRA and CDR2 YSYEKL. The CDR3 length is 20 residues. Trimming took 1 base from V and 3 from J; bases not matched to a gene: 17. DNA of the CDR3: TGCGCCAGCAGCCAAGCTGGGCGGGACAGGGGAGATAGTGTCGACACTGAAGCTTTCTTT. Translating it yields CASSQAGRDRGDSVDTEAFF.

V and J are TRBV6-6 and TRBJ1-5; TRBD1 matches at 9 bases. CDR1 is MNHNY and CDR2 is SVGAGI in the germline V gene (reference sequence). Losses at the gene ends were 7 bases for V and 3 bases for J; bases not matched to a gene: 4. The CDR3 has 14 amino acids. The CDR3 loop reads CASTWTGDNQPQHF. CDR3 in DNA: TGTGCCAGCACCTGGACAGGGGACAATCAGCCCCAGCATTTT.

V is TRBV28 and J is TRBJ1-5, with D perhaps matching TRBD1 (5 bases). V shed 2 bases and J shed 5 bases, with 13 bases lying between them. There are 15 residues in the CDR3. CDR1 and CDR2 from the germline V gene are MDHEN and SYDVKM. The CDR3 sequence is CASSLGRQLDQPQHF. The CDR3 DNA sequence: TGTGCCAGCAGTTTAGGCCGACAGTTGGATCAGCCCCAGCATTTT.

This rearrangement joins TRBV28 to TRBJ1-2; D unclear. Germline-derived CDR1 and CDR2 are MDHEN and SYDVKM. Trimming pared 2 bases from V and 3 bases from J, leaving 10 bases between. CDR3 length: 14 amino acids. The CDR3 sequence: CASSLARPHYGYTF. In DNA, the CDR3 is TGTGCCAGCAGTTTAGCCAGGCCCCACTATGGCTACACCTTC.

The chain recombines TRBV19 with TRBJ1-1; D remains ambiguous. Between the trimmed V and J ends, which lost 3 bases and 6 bases, there was a span of 11 bases. This CDR3 has 13 amino acids. From germline, CDR1 is LNHDA and CDR2 SQIVND (reference sequence). CDR3 in amino acids: CASSITGVSEAFF. In DNA, the CDR3 is TGTGCCAGTAGTATTACCGGGGTCTCTGAAGCTTTCTTT.

V and J are TRBV29-1 and TRBJ2-1; 9 bases fit TRBD1. Germline V CDR1 and CDR2: SQVTM, ANQGSEA. Losses at the gene ends were 1 base for V and 4 bases for J; bases not matched to a gene: 11. The CDR3 spans 17 residues. The CDR3 sequence: CSVEGDYTGGAYNEQFF. CDR3 nucleotides: TGCAGCGTTGAAGGCGACTACACAGGGGGCGCGTACAATGAGCAGTTCTTC.

The chain is built from TRBV5-1 and TRBJ1-2, with 8 bases fitting TRBD1. From germline, CDR1 is SGHRS and CDR2 YFSETQ. V lost 0 bases and J lost 4; bases outside the gene matches: 5. CDR3 size: 15 residues. The CDR3 sequence: CASSLDAGGGYGYTF. The CDR3 DNA reads as TGCGCCAGCAGCTTGGACGCAGGGGGCGGCTATGGCTACACCTTC. Drawing the rest from reference TRBV5-1 and TRBJ1-2, the complete variable domain is KAGVTQTPRYLIKTRGQQVTLSCSPISGHRSVSWYQQTPGQGLQFLFEYFSETQRNKGNFPGRFSGRQFSNSRSEMNVSTLELGDSALYLCASSLDAGGGYGYTFGSGTRLTVV.

The rearrangement links TRBV2 to TRBJ1-5; perhaps TRBD1 as D (5 bases). This CDR3 contains 15 residues. Trimming stripped 0 bases from V and 9 bases from J, with 15 bases between. Germline lookup yields CDR1 SNHLY and CDR2 FYNNEI. The CDR3 here is CASSEAQWRGGPQHF. The CDR3 DNA sequence: TGTGCCAGCAGTGAAGCGCAGTGGAGGGGAGGGCCCCAGCATTTT.

V is TRBV9 and J is TRBJ2-4, with D unclear. This CDR3 contains 13 residues. From germline, CDR1 is SGDLS and CDR2 YYNGEE. The V gene lost 0 bases and the J gene lost 5 bases, with 6 bases spanning the gap. In DNA, the CDR3 is TGTGCCAGCAGCGTAGACAGAGAAAACATTCAGTACTTC. Translating gives CASSVDRENIQYF.

The chain recombines TRBV4-3 with TRBJ2-1; 7 bases agree with TRBD2. The trim removed 0 bases at V and 14 bases at J, leaving 16 bases unmatched. Germline values: CDR1 LGHNA, CDR2 YSLEER. The CDR3 totals 16 residues. In nucleotides, the CDR3 is TGCGCCAGCAGCCAAGAAGTGCGGGAGTCTAGGACGGGGAAGTTCTTC. It specifies CASSQEVRESRTGKFF.

The rearrangement joins TRBV10-3 to TRBJ1-5; 10 bases are shared with TRBD1. The CDR3 is made up of 16 amino acids. Germline values: CDR1 ENHRY, CDR2 SYGVKD. Trimming removed 6 bases from V and 0 bases from J; junction bases left unmatched: 5. The CDR3 nucleotides read TGTGCCATCAGGGCCGGGACAGGGGATAGCAATCAGCCCCAGCATTTT. Residues: CAIRAGTGDSNQPQHF.

The chain employs TRBV5-6 and TRBJ2-4; D is perhaps TRBD1 (6 bases). Germline V CDR1 and CDR2: SGHDT, YYEEEE. CDR3 length: 14 amino acids. V gave up 0 bases and J gave up 11 bases, with 15 bases separating them. CDR3 bases: TGTGCCAGCAGCTTGGGTAGGGGGTCCTTCTTTCAGTACTTC. Protein: CASSLGRGSFFQYF.

In this sample, this clone turned up a few times. The chain employs TRBV5-4 and TRBJ1-2; 9 bases align to TRBD1. The V and J ends lost 4 bases and 7 bases, in that order; junction bases with no gene match: 11. The CDR3 is made up of 15 amino acids. CDR1 and CDR2 (germline): SGHNT, YYREEE (reference sequence). The CDR3 reads CASSTGQGPLIGYTF. The CDR3 coding sequence is TGTGCCAGCAGCACGGGACAGGGTCCCTTGATTGGCTACACCTTC.

This rearrangement joins TRBV9 to TRBJ2-5, with TRBD2 identical over 7 bases. With 4 bases clipped from V and 1 base from J, the junction kept 1 base outside the gene matches. This CDR3 has 13 residues. Germline loops: CDR1 SGDLS, CDR2 YYNGEE. The DNA for the CDR3 is TGTGCCAGCAGCCGGGGGGTCCAAGAGACCCAGTACTTC. It specifies CASSRGVQETQYF.